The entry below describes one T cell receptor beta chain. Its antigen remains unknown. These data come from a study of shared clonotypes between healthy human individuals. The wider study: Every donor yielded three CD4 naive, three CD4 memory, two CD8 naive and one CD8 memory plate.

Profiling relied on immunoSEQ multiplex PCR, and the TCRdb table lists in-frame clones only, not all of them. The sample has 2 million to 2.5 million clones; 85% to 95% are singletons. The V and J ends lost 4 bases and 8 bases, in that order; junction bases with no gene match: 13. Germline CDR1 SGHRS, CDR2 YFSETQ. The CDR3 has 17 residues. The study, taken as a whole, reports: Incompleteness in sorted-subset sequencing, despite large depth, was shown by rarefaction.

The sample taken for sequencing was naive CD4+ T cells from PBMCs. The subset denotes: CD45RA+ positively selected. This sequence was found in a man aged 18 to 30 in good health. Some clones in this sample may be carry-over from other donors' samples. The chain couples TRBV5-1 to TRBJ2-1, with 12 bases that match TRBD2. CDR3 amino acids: CASSTSGASGRGDEQFF. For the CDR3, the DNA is TGCGCCAGCAGCACTTCTGGGGCTAGCGGGAGGGGGGATGAGCAGTTCTTC.